This T cell receptor beta chain was profiled in a study of cytomegalovirus exposure and HLA in healthy donors. Whole-study findings and limits: Researchers reportedly found TCR beta sequences accurately predicted most subjects' HLA-A and HLA-B alleles.

It was with 60 Vbeta and 13 Jbeta primers that the PCR ran. TCRdb keeps only in-frame clones here, not all; method: immunoSEQ multiplex PCR. The data hold about 160,000 clones, with around 74% observed a single time. About this clone itself: What it binds is not known.

This receptor was identified in a female donor in good health and CMV-seronegative. Sequencing used PBMCs.

The DNA for the CDR3 is TGTGCCAGCAGACCGGGACAGGGGGCCGGCGGGGAGCTGTTTTTT. Amino acid sequence: CASRPGQGAGGELFF. V gene TRBV5-4 combines with J gene TRBJ2-2; TRBD1 aligns across 12 bases. The length of the CDR3 is 15 residues. The J segment lost 7 bases and the V segment lost 5 bases, leaving 6 bases of the junction unmatched. Germline V gives CDR1 SGHNT, CDR2 YYREEE (reference sequence).